This TCR beta chain came from a study of cytomegalovirus exposure and HLA in healthy donors. Notes on the study in general: What TCR beta sequences reportedly achieved was accurate prediction of HLA-A and HLA-B alleles in most subjects.

The CDR3 consists of 15 residues. Germline loops: CDR1 SNHLY, CDR2 FYNNEI. After removal of 4 bases from V and 2 bases from J, the junction contained 5 bases not matched to a gene. PCR primers comprised 60 Vbeta and 13 Jbeta primers. The data were produced by immunoSEQ multiplex PCR, yet TCRdb's version contains in-frame clones alone and is incomplete. The table includes 120,000 or so clones, 83% detected once. Sampled while nominally healthy, donors likely had unrecorded immune exposures. Note on this clone: What it binds is not known.

Sample: PBMCs. The clonotype was recovered from a woman aged 40 to 50 in good health and CMV-seropositive. The J gene is TRBJ2-7, the V gene TRBV2, with TRBD1 identical over 10 bases. The DNA for the CDR3 is TGTGCCAGCAGTGGTGGACAGGGGGTTCCCTACGAGCAGTACTTC. Amino acid sequence: CASSGGQGVPYEQYF.